Detailed here is one TCR beta chain. Trimming removed 4 bases at V and 4 bases at J, with 16 bases between. CDR1 and CDR2 from the germline V gene are MNHEY and SVGAGI. The CDR3 length is 15 residues. The data were obtained in a study of control samples from healthy donors and cancer patients. The table came from immunoSEQ multiplex PCR; TCRdb's copy has only in-frame clones and leaves some out. The sample has roughly 86,000 clones; just over 90% are singletons. The chain is built from TRBV6-5 and TRBJ1-2; no firm D call. Input material: blood. The sequence was obtained from a woman younger than 35 in good health. The chain's CDR3 is CASSSSSGPFYGYTF. The CDR3, as DNA: TGTGCCAGCAGTTCCAGCTCCGGGCCCTTCTATGGCTACACCTTC.